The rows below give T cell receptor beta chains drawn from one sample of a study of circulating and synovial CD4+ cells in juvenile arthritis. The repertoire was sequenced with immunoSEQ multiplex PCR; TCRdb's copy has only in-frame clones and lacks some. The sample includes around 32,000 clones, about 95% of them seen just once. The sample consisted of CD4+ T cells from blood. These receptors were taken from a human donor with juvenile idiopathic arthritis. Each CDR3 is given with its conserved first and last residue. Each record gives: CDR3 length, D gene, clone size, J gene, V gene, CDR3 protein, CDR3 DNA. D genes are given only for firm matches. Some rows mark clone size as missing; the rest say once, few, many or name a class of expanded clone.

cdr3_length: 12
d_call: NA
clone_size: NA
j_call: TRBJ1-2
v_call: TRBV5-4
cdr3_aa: CASSLGGDGYTF
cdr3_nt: TGTGCCAGCAGCTTGGGAGGAGATGGCTACACCTTC

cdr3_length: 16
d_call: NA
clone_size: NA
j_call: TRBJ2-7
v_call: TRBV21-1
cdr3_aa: CASSTSRRGATYEQYF
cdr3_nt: TGTGCCAGCAGCACAAGCAGGCGGGGAGCCACCTACGAGCAGTACTTC

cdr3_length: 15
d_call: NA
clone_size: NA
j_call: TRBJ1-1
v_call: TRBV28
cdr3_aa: CASSWGGARNTEAFF
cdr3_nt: TGTGCCAGCTCTTGGGGGGGGGCCCGGAACACTGAAGCTTTCTTT

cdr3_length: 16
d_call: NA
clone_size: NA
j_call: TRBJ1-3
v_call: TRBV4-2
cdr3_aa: CASSQDWAFSGNTIYF
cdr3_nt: TGTGCCAGCAGCCAAGATTGGGCCTTCTCTGGAAACACCATATATTTT

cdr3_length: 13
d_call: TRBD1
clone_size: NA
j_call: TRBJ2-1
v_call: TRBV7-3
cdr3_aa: CASSFTGEHEQFF
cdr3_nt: TGTGCCAGCAGCTTCACAGGGGAGCATGAGCAGTTCTTC

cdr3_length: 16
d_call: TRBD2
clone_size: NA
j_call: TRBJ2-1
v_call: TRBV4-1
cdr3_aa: CASSQMGLGAYNEQFF
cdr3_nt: TGCGCCAGCAGCCAGATGGGACTAGGGGCCTACAATGAGCAGTTCTTC

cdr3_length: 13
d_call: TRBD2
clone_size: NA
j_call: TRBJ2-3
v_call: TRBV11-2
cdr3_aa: CASSRRGTDTQYF
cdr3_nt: TGTGCCAGCAGCCGGCGGGGGACAGATACGCAGTATTTT

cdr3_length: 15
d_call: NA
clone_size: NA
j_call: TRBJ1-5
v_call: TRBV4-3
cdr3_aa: CASSQDPGRDQPQHF
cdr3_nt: TGCGCCAGCAGCCAAGACCCGGGGAGGGATCAGCCCCAGCATTTT

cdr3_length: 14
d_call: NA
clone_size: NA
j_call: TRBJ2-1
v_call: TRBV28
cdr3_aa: CASTRQAGGNEQFF
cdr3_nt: TGTGCCAGCACCAGACAGGCCGGCGGCAATGAGCAGTTCTTC

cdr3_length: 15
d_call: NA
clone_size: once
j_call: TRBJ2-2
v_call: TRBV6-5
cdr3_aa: CASSYSGKNTGELFF
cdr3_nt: TGTGCCAGCAGTTACTCCGGGAAGAACACCGGGGAGCTGTTTTTT

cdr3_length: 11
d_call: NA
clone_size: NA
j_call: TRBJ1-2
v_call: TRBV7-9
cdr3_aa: CASSSGAGYTF
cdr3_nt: TGTGCCAGCAGCTCGGGAGCTGGCTACACCTTC

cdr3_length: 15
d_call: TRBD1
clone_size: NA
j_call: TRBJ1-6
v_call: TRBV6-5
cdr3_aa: CASSPRDSENSPLHF
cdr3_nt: TGTGCCAGCAGTCCCCGGGACAGCGAGAATTCACCCCTCCACTTT

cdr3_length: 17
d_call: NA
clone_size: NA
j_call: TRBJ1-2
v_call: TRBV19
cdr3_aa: CASTGAPGTKHSRGYTF
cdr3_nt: TGTGCCAGTACCGGGGCCCCCGGGACAAAGCACTCCAGGGGCTACACCTTC

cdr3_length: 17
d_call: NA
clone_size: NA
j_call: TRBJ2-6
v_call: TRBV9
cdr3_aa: CASSFRGDPLGSNVLTF
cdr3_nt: TGTGCCAGCAGCTTTAGGGGCGACCCTCTCGGGTCCAACGTCCTGACTTTC

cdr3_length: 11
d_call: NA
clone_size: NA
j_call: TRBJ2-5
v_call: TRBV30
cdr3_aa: CAWTLQETQYF
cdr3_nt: TGTGCCTGGACCCTACAAGAGACCCAGTACTTC

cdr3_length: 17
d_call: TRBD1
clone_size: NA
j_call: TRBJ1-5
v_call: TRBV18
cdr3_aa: CASSPRQGIEGNQPQHF
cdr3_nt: TGTGCCAGCTCACCACGACAGGGGATTGAGGGCAATCAGCCCCAGCATTTT